This TCR beta chain was sequenced during a study of CD4 T cells in relation to SARS-CoV-2 and coronaviruses. Between the trimmed V and J ends, which lost 2 bases and 4 bases, there was a span of 11 bases. The CDR3 contains 13 residues. Germline V gene lookup returns CDR1 GTSNPN and CDR2 SVGIG (reference sequence). Before the COVID-19 pandemic, during about 2010-2018, CD4+ T cells were taken from unexposed donors. The repertoire was sequenced with immunoSEQ multiplex PCR; TCRdb's copy has only in-frame clones and lacks some. The sample contains some 65,000 clones, 80% to 90% of which appear only once.

V is TRBV30 and J is TRBJ1-1; weak D call: TRBD1 (5 bases). Sequenced material: memory CD4+ T cells from PBMCs. This clonotype originated in a human donor in good health. CDR3 residues: CAWSPSGTTEAFF. In DNA form, the CDR3 reads TGTGCCTGGAGTCCTTCAGGGACCACTGAAGCTTTCTTT.